This T cell receptor (beta chain) was identified during a study of blood T cells in healthy people across ages. Study-level findings and limits: Strong correlation linked observed beta diversity and percent naive T cells.

With a J-beta primer mix and a sample-barcoded 5' primer, a second PCR ran about 7 to 12 cycles. Every cDNA was tagged by a template-switch adaptor with 12 random nucleotides. TCRdb called the 5' RACE reads again in MiXCR, with one record for every CDR3 protein. The table has some 670,000 distinct CDR3 sequences, under 65% seen once. This CDR3 is built from 19 residues. Germline assignment: CDR1 SNHLY and CDR2 FYNNEI. With respect to this clonotype: Antigen: not known. A single base separates this from a much larger clone, so it may be a read error.

Sequenced material: blood. V usage is TRBV2 and J usage is TRBJ2-3; the D gene could be TRBD1 or TRBD2 (6 bases each). This clonotype originated in a woman at least 80 years old in good health. CDR3 sequence: CAGSPDTGRLVRLTDTQYF. The CDR3 nucleotides are TGTGCCGGCAGCCCAGACACAGGGAGGTTGGTACGGCTCACAGATACGCAGTATTTT.